This T cell receptor beta chain was identified in a study of CD8+CD57+ T cells in acquired aplastic anemia. Sequencing involved patients with CD8+CD57+ cell expansion previously shown by flow cytometry. Trimming took 2 bases from V and 10 from J, leaving 6 bases between them. The length of the CDR3 is 11 residues. CDR1 MGHDK and CDR2 SYGVNS come from the germline V gene. Investigators profiled TCR beta VDJ and CDR3 from genomic DNA template. In TCRdb, the reads were re-called with MiXCR into one record per CDR3 protein. The sample holds over 250,000 distinct CDR3 sequences, 56% seen once. This sequence joins TRBV25-1 and TRBJ2-1; perhaps TRBD2 as D (6 bases). The sequenced sample consisted of sorted CD4+, CD8+, or CD8+CD57+ T cells (not recorded which) from PBMCs. This TCR came from a human donor with aplastic anemia. The CDR3 is CASSEAGEQFF. CDR3 in DNA: TGTGCCAGCAGTGAAGCGGGGGAGCAGTTCTTC. Filled out from reference TRBV25-1 and TRBJ2-1, the complete variable domain reads EADIYQTPRYLVIGTGKKITLECSQTMGHDKMYWYQQDPGMELHLIHYSYGVNSTEKGDLSSESTVSRIRTEHFPLTLESARPSHTSQYLCASSEAGEQFFGPGTRLTVL.